This TCR beta chain is from a study of cytomegalovirus exposure and HLA in healthy donors. The PCR made use of 60 Vbeta and 13 Jbeta primers. The assay was immunoSEQ multiplex PCR, and TCRdb's table has in-frame clones only and misses some. The repertoire table contains 100,000 to 150,000 clones. V was cut by 0 bases and J by 8 bases, with 9 bases left in between. The germline gives CDR1 SGHRS, CDR2 YFSETQ. The CDR3 totals 13 residues. This chain links TRBV5-1 with TRBJ2-1, with D unresolved. Sequencing was carried out using PBMCs. The sequence was obtained from a man aged 25-45 years in good health and CMV-seronegative. CDR3 in amino acids: CASSLVVSDEQFF. CDR3 nucleotide sequence: TGCGCCAGCAGCTTGGTAGTCTCGGATGAGCAGTTCTTC.